The TCR beta chain described here comes from a study of blood T cell repertoires in COVID-19. Across the whole study: The United States, Italy and Spain provided the acute and convalescent COVID-19 samples. Nucleic acid was either cDNA or gDNA, and it came from T cells, B-cell-depleted T cells, or PBMCs.

Profiling relied on immunoSEQ multiplex PCR, and the TCRdb table lists in-frame clones only, not all of them. There are 120,000 or so clones in the sample; around 88% occur only once, and 0.88% lies in the top ten. Sequenced input: peripheral blood. The sequence came from a woman aged 50 to 60 with active or convalescent COVID-19.

The CDR3 loop is CASSPLLRGETQYF. The CDR3 DNA is TGTGCCAGCAGTCCGCTCCTCAGGGGGGAGACCCAGTACTTC. This chain links TRBV25-1 with TRBJ2-5; 7 bases line up with TRBD1. Per germline, CDR1 MGHDK and CDR2 SYGVNS. CDR3 length: 14 residues. V was pared by 5 bases and J by 5 bases, with 8 bases of the junction left unmatched.